This TCR beta chain comes out of a study of T cell responses to AZD1222 COVID-19 vaccine. Whole-study results and caveats: Seropositivity was recorded at baseline in only six AZD1222 recipients. No day 14 peak samples; only post-peak repertoires were characterized.

This clone was found a few times. As yet, its antigen is unknown. Using immunoSEQ multiplex PCR, the repertoire was profiled, and TCRdb retains in-frame clones only, with some absent. The table includes about 110,000 clones, about 90% detected once. Germline CDR1 is MDHEN and CDR2 is SYDVKM. The V end lost 6 bases, the J end lost 14 bases, and 17 bases lay between the germline ends. CDR3 length: 13 residues. The TCR was taken from an adult in good health. The V gene is TRBV28, the J gene TRBJ1-6, with a tentative D call TRBD1 (5 bases). Sequenced here: peripheral blood, sampled on day 0 of AZD1222 vaccination. The CDR3 coding sequence is TGTGCCAGCAGGCCGGGACGGCCTACCGCCCTCCACTTT. This encodes CASRPGRPTALHF.